This T cell receptor beta chain was observed in a study of shared clonotypes between healthy human individuals. Each cell subset's genomic DNA was divided evenly among several immunoSEQ plates. Only in-frame clones appear in the TCRdb table, and some are missing; sequencing was by immunoSEQ multiplex PCR. The table includes some 900,000 clones, more than 75% detected once. V was clipped by 4 bases and J by 6 bases, with 8 bases between them. The CDR3 sequence is 11 residues long. Germline CDR1 is DFQATT and CDR2 is SNEGSKA (reference sequence). Sequencing was performed on memory CD4+ T cells sorted from blood. The subset here: CD45RA-negative fraction. This clonotype was sampled from a man younger than 30 in good health. V usage is TRBV20-1 and J usage is TRBJ2-3, with a tentative D call TRBD2 (6 bases). The CDR3 here is CSATSADTQYF. Here the CDR3 DNA reads TGCAGTGCTACTAGCGCGGATACGCAGTATTTT.